Below are 21 T cell receptor beta chains sequenced from a single sample in a study of T cell repertoires in cytomegalovirus infection. TCRdb processed the reads anew with MiXCR; each CDR3 protein has one entry. The sample lists approximately 170,000 distinct CDR3 sequences, 17% seen once, with about 19% in the top ten. The specimen was CD8+ T cells from PBMCs. These receptors came from a human donor in good health (CMV status not recorded). Some clones in this sample may be carry-over from other donors' samples.

The rearrangement joins TRBV24-1 to TRBJ2-1; possible D gene TRBD1, 6 bases. The CDR3 runs 16 residues. Germline loops: CDR1 KGHDR, CDR2 SFDVKD. V lost 1 base, J lost 4 bases, and 13 bases lay in between. CDR3 bases: TGTGCCACCAGTGATTTTGAACAGGGCGAATACAATGAGCAGTTCTTC. Its translation: CATSDFEQGEYNEQFF.

The chain joins TRBV7-3 to TRBJ2-1, with TRBD2 matching 7 bases. From germline, CDR1 is SGHTA and CDR2 FQGTGA. The CDR3 consists of 15 residues. V trimming: 5 bases; J trimming: 4 bases; junction bases outside the gene matches: 8. CDR3 DNA: TGTGCCAGCAGCAAAGTAGCGGGCACATACAATGAGCAGTTCTTC. This translates into CASSKVAGTYNEQFF.

The chain couples TRBV5-5 to TRBJ2-2; D gene ambiguous. Germline V gene data show CDR1 as SGHKS and CDR2 as YYEKEE (reference sequence). V shed 2 bases and J shed 7 bases, with 6 bases lying between them. The CDR3 is 12 amino acids. The CDR3, as DNA: TGTGCCAGCAGCTTCTATGGCGGGGAGCTGTTTTTT. Encoded protein: CASSFYGGELFF.

The rearrangement uses TRBV7-9 and TRBJ2-1, with 9 bases fitting TRBD2. Germline-derived CDR1 and CDR2 are SEHNR and FQNEAQ (reference sequence). V lost 3 bases to trimming and J lost 8 bases; unmatched junction nucleotides: 8. The CDR3 covers 15 residues. CDR3 sequence: CASSFGGRALDEQFF. CDR3 sequence (DNA): TGTGCCAGCAGCTTCGGCGGGAGGGCCCTAGATGAGCAGTTCTTC.

In this sample, this clonotype turned up a few times. The chain is built from TRBV7-6 and TRBJ2-4, with TRBD1 matching 7 bases. Looked up from germline, CDR1 is SGHVS and CDR2 is FNYEAQ. After removal of 4 bases from V and 2 bases from J, the junction contained 8 bases not matched to a gene. CDR3 length equals 16 residues. CDR3 residues: CASSSPSTGTKNIQYF. CDR3 sequence (DNA): TGTGCCAGCAGCTCCCCCTCGACAGGGACCAAAAACATTCAGTACTTC.

This sequence joins TRBV5-1 and TRBJ2-6; 7 nucleotides align to TRBD2. The CDR3 has 15 residues. CDR1 is SGHRS, CDR2 YFSETQ, per germline. Trimming removed 3 bases from V and 0 bases from J; junction bases left unmatched: 0. Written as DNA, the CDR3 is TGCGCCAGCAGCTGGGGGGGCTCTGGGGCCAACGTCCTGACTTTC. Translated, it gives CASSWGGSGANVLTF.

This clonotype has just a few counts. The rearrangement joins TRBV6-6 to TRBJ2-7; the match to TRBD1 covers 7 bases. The J segment lost 4 bases and the V segment lost 4 bases, leaving 7 bases of the junction unmatched. CDR3 length: 14 residues. From germline, CDR1 is MNHNY and CDR2 SVGAGI (reference sequence). DNA of the CDR3: TGTGCCAGCAGTTTCGGGGACAGAGGGTACGAGCAGTACTTC. This sequence encodes CASSFGDRGYEQYF.

This clonotype was seen ten or more times. The V gene is TRBV7-3, the J gene TRBJ2-5, with 7 nucleotides matching TRBD1. From germline, CDR1 is SGHTA and CDR2 FQGTGA. The V and J ends lost 5 bases and 2 bases, in that order; junction bases with no gene match: 8. The CDR3 covers 15 residues. In nucleotides, the CDR3 is TGTGCCAGCAGCCCGATAGGGGGCCGGCAAGAGACCCAGTACTTC. This encodes CASSPIGGRQETQYF.

This clonotype showed up just once. The gene calls are TRBV29-1 and TRBJ2-7, with D possibly called TRBD1 or TRBD2 (6 bases each). V gave up 7 bases and J gave up 6 bases, with 25 bases separating them. From germline, CDR1 is SQVTM and CDR2 ANQGSEA. CDR3 length equals 15 residues. CDR3 protein: CSAVAGLGQQREQYF. CDR3 nucleotide sequence: TGCAGCGCCGTGGCGGGGCTCGGACAGCAGCGCGAGCAGTACTTC.

This clonotype was picked up a small number of times. The rearrangement links TRBV20-1 to TRBJ2-4; D not certain. The CDR3 spans 12 residues. CDR1 DFQATT and CDR2 SNEGSKA come from the germline V gene (reference sequence). V was trimmed by 1 base and J by 6 bases, leaving 7 bases between them. The DNA for the CDR3 is TGCAGTGCTAGAGGCATCCTAAACATTCAGTACTTC. Translated, it gives CSARGILNIQYF.

The V gene is TRBV28, the J gene TRBJ2-5; TRBD1 aligns across 8 bases. The CDR3 loop spans 16 amino acids. V lost 3 bases, J lost 5 bases, and 11 bases stayed unmatched. Germline V gene data show CDR1 as MDHEN and CDR2 as SYDVKM. The CDR3 sequence: CASSLDRDRKRETQYF. The CDR3 bases are TGTGCCAGCAGTTTGGACCGGGACAGGAAGCGGGAGACCCAGTACTTC.

V and J are TRBV10-3 and TRBJ2-1; D may be TRBD1 or TRBD2 (6 bases each). Germline V gene data show CDR1 as ENHRY and CDR2 as SYGVKD. This CDR3 is built from 12 residues. Trimming pared 5 bases from V and 9 bases from J, leaving 11 bases between. CDR3 coding DNA: TGTGCCATCAGTATAGGGGGGCTTGAGCAGTTCTTC. As protein: CAISIGGLEQFF.

The V gene is TRBV9, the J gene TRBJ2-2; the D gene is possibly TRBD1 (5 bases). Trimming shortened V by 4 bases and J by 1 base, and 14 bases separated the two germline ends. CDR3 size: 16 residues. Germline CDR1 is SGDLS and CDR2 is YYNGEE. CDR3 protein: CASSLSPDRNTGELFF. The CDR3 DNA reads as TGTGCCAGCAGCCTCTCCCCAGACAGGAACACCGGGGAGCTGTTTTTT.

This sequence joins TRBV29-1 and TRBJ2-7, with 8 bases identical to TRBD1. The V gene's germline CDR1 is SQVTM and CDR2 ANQGSEA. The CDR3 is 17 amino acids. J was trimmed by 2 bases and V by 3 bases; bases with no gene match: 15. The chain's CDR3 is CSVEGRGRRSDPYEQYF. The CDR3 DNA reads TGCAGCGTTGAGGGCAGGGGGCGAAGATCTGATCCCTACGAGCAGTACTTC.

This clonotype showed up just a few times. This chain links TRBV6-6 with TRBJ2-7; D call uncertain. Germline-derived CDR1 and CDR2 are MNHNY and SVGAGI (reference sequence). CDR3 length: 13 amino acids. V was pared by 5 bases and J by 3 bases, with 11 bases between. The CDR3 spells CASSSSTDYEQYF. The CDR3 region has the DNA TGTGCCAGCAGTAGCAGTACCGACTACGAGCAGTACTTC.

This clonotype was observed a few times. This chain joins TRBV7-2 and TRBJ2-7; maybe TRBD1 (5 bases). CDR3 size: 16 residues. The germline V gene encodes CDR1 SGHTA and CDR2 FQGNSA. V was cut by 5 bases and J by 1 base, with 18 bases left in between. CDR3 residues: CASSIRQPHRSYEQYF. In nucleotides, the CDR3 is TGTGCCAGCAGCATACGACAGCCACATCGGTCCTACGAGCAGTACTTC.

The V and J genes are TRBV7-9 and TRBJ2-7; TRBD1 aligns across 8 bases. Trimming took 5 bases from V and 2 from J; bases not matched to a gene: 8. Germline loops: CDR1 SEHNR, CDR2 FQNEAQ (reference sequence). CDR3 length: 15 residues. The CDR3 protein is CASSPGQGDPYEQYF. The CDR3 nucleotides read TGTGCCAGCAGCCCAGGACAGGGAGACCCCTACGAGCAGTACTTC. Complete variable domain (other parts from reference TRBV7-9 and TRBJ2-7): DTGVSQNPRHKITKRGQNVTFRCDPISEHNRLYWYRQTLGQGPEFLTYFQNEAQLEKSRLLSDRFSAERPKGSFSTLEIQRTEQGDSAMYLCASSPGQGDPYEQYFGPGTRLTVT.

This clonotype came up a few times. The rearrangement joins TRBV11-2 to TRBJ2-1; D not resolved. The germline CDR1 and CDR2 sequences are SGHAT and FQNNGV. Trimming removed 5 bases from V and 8 bases from J, with 13 bases in between. The CDR3 length is 13 residues. CDR3: CASSPTHGDEQFF. The CDR3 coding sequence is TGTGCCAGCAGCCCGACCCATGGGGATGAGCAGTTCTTC.

The chain is built from TRBV7-6 and TRBJ2-2; D is perhaps TRBD2 (5 bases). V lost 6 bases, J lost 2 bases, and 13 bases lay in between. Germline CDR1 reads SGHVS; CDR2 reads FNYEAQ. The CDR3 is 15 amino acids. The CDR3 bases are TGTGCCAGCAGTATGATACTAGGAAACACCGGGGAGCTGTTTTTT. Its protein product is CASSMILGNTGELFF. Supplemented by reference TRBV7-6 and TRBJ2-2, the full variable domain reads GAGVSQSPRYKVTKRGQDVALRCDPISGHVSLYWYRQALGQGPEFLTYFNYEAQQDKSGLPNDRFSAERPEGSISTLTIQRTEQRDSAMYRCASSMILGNTGELFFGEGSRLTVL.

The rearrangement uses TRBV7-6 and TRBJ1-1, with 8 bases matching TRBD1. Per the germline V gene, CDR1 is SGHVS and CDR2 is FNYEAQ. This CDR3 spans 12 amino acids. Trimming at V came to 3 bases and at J to 11 bases, leaving 5 bases not matched to a gene. The CDR3, as DNA: TGTGCCAGCAGCTTCAGGGGGCGACCGGCTTTCTTT. Translating it yields CASSFRGRPAFF.

The sample holds a few counts of this clonotype. The chain recombines TRBV12-3 or TRBV12-4 with TRBJ2-1, with D possibly being TRBD2 (7 bases). V was trimmed by 5 bases and J by 3 bases, leaving 14 bases between them. This CDR3 is 15 amino acids long. The chain's CDR3 is CASSLTGGHYNEQFF. CDR3 nucleotide sequence: TGTGCCAGCAGTCTCACCGGGGGGCACTACAATGAGCAGTTCTTC.